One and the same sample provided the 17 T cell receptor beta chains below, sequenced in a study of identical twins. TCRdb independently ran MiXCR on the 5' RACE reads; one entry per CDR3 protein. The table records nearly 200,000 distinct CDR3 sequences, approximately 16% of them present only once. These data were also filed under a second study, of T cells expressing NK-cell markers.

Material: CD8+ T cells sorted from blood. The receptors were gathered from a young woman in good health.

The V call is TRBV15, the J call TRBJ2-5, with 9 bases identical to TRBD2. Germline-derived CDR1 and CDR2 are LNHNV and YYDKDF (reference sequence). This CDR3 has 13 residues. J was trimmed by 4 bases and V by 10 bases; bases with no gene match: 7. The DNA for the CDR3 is TGTGCCAGCGGGGCGGGAGGGAGAGAGACCCAGTACTTC. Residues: CASGAGGRETQYF.

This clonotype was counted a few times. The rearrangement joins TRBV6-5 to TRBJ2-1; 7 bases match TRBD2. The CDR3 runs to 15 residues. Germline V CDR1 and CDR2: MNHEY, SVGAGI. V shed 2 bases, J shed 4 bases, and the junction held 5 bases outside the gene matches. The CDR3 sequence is CASSYMAGDYNEQFF. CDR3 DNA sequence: TGTGCCAGCAGTTACATGGCGGGGGATTACAATGAGCAGTTCTTC.

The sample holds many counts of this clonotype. For the CDR3, the DNA is TGTGCCAGCAGTTTAGCGCTACAGGGGGCTGAAGCTTTCTTT. Its translation: CASSLALQGAEAFF. The J gene is TRBJ1-1, the V gene TRBV12-3 or TRBV12-4, with TRBD1 identical over 8 bases. The CDR3 loop spans 14 amino acids. Trimming at V came to 0 bases and at J to 6 bases, leaving 3 bases not matched to a gene.

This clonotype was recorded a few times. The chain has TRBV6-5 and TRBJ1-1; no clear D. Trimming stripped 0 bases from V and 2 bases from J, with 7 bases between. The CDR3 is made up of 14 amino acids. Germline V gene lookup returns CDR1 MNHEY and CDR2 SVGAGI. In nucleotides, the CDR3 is TGTGCCAGCAGTTACTCTTACGGTAACACTGAAGCTTTCTTT. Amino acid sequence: CASSYSYGNTEAFF.

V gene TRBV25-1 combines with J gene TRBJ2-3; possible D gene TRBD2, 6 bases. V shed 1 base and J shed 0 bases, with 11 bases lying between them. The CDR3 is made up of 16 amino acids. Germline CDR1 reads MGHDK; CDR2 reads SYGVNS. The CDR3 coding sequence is TGTGCCAGCAGTGAATGGGAGCGGGCCAGCACAGATACGCAGTATTTT. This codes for CASSEWERASTDTQYF.

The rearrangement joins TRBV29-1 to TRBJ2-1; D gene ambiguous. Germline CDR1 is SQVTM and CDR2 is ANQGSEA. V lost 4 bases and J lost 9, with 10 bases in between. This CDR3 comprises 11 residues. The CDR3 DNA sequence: TGCAGCGTTGCCTCTTTCAGTGAGCAGTTCTTC. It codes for CSVASFSEQFF.

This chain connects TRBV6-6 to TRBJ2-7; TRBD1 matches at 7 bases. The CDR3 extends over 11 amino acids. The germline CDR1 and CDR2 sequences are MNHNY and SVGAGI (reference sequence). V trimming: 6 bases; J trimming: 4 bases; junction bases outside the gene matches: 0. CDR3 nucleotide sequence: TGTGCCAGCAGACAGGGGTACGAGCAGTACTTC. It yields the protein CASRQGYEQYF.

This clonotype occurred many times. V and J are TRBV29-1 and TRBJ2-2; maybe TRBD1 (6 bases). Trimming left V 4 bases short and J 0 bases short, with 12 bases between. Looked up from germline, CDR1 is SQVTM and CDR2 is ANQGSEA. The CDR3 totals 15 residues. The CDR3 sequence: CSVVGGPTNTGELFF. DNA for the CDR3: TGCAGCGTTGTAGGGGGTCCTACGAACACCGGGGAGCTGTTTTTT.

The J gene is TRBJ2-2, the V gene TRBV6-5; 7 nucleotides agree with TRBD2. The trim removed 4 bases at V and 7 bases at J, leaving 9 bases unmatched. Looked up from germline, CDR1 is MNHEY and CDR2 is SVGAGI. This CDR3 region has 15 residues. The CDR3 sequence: CASSWEGREGGELFF. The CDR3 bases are TGTGCCAGCAGTTGGGAGGGACGGGAAGGCGGGGAGCTGTTTTTT.

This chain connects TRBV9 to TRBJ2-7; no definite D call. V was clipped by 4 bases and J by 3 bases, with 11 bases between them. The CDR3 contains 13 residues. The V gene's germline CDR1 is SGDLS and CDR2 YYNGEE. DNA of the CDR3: TGTGCCAGCAGCCAGACGACAAACTACGAGCAGTACTTC. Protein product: CASSQTTNYEQYF.

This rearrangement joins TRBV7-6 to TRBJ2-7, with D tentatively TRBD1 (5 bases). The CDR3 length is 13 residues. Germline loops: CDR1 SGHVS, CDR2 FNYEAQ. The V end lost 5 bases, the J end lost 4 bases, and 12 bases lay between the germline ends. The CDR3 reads CASSPETEYEQYF. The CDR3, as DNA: TGTGCCAGCAGCCCGGAGACAGAGTACGAGCAGTACTTC. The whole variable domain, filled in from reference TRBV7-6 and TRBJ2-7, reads GAGVSQSPRYKVTKRGQDVALRCDPISGHVSLYWYRQALGQGPEFLTYFNYEAQQDKSGLPNDRFSAERPEGSISTLTIQRTEQRDSAMYRCASSPETEYEQYFGPGTRLTVT.

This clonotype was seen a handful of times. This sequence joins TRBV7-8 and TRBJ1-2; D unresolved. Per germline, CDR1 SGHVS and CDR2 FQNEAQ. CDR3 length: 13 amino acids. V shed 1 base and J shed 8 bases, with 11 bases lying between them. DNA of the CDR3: TGTGCCAGCAGCTTAGAAGGGTGGGAAGGCTACACCTTC. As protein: CASSLEGWEGYTF.

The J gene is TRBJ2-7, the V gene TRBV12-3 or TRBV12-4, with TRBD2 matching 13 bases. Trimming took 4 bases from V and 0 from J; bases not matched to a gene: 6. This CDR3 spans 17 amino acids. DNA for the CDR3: TGTGCCAGCAGTTCAAGGACTAGCGGGAGCGTCTCCTACGAGCAGTACTTC. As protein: CASSSRTSGSVSYEQYF.

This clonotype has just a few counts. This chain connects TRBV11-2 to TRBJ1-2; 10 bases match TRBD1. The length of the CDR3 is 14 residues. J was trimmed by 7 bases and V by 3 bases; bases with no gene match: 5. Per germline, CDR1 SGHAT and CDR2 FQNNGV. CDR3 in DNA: TGTGCCAGCAGCTTGGAGACAGGGGGCTTTGGCTACACCTTC. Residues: CASSLETGGFGYTF.

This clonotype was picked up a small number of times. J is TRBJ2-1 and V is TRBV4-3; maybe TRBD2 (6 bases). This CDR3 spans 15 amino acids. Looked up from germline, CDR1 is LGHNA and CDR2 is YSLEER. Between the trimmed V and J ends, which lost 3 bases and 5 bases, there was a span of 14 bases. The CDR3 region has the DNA TGCGCCAGCAGCCAGATCTCAGGGAGGAACAATGAGCAGTTCTTC. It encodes CASSQISGRNNEQFF.

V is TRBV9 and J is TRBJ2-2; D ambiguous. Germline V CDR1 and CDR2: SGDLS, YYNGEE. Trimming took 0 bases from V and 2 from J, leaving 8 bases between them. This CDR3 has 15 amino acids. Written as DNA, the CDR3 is TGTGCCAGCAGCGTAGGGGCGGATAACACCGGGGAGCTGTTTTTT. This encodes CASSVGADNTGELFF.

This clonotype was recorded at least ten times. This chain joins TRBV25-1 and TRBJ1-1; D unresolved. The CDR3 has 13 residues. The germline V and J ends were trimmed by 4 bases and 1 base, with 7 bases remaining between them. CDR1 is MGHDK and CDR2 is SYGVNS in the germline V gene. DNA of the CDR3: TGTGCCAGCAGTGTGTCCTCGAACACTGAAGCTTTCTTT. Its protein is CASSVSSNTEAFF. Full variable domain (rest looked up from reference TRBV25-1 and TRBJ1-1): EADIYQTPRYLVIGTGKKITLECSQTMGHDKMYWYQQDPGMELHLIHYSYGVNSTEKGDLSSESTVSRIRTEHFPLTLESARPSHTSQYLCASSVSSNTEAFFGQGTRLTVV.